These 23 T cell receptor beta chains came from one sample sequenced in a study of regulatory T cells in long-lasting Graves disease. Regarding time point: persistent/refractory GD, antithyroid drugs over 5 years with positive TRAb. Scientists built the TCR library using RNA that was extracted from PBMCs. Building of the TCR beta libraries involved iRepertoire HTBI primers and Arm-PCR of CDR3 regions. TCRdb analysed the multiplex PCR reads with MiXCR anew, one entry per CDR3 protein. Of 310,000 or so distinct CDR3 sequences listed, around 20% are singletons. The input for sequencing was peripheral blood mononuclear cells (PBMCs), taken when the disease was refractory, from a patient treated with antithyroid drugs. These receptors were taken from a female donor with Graves disease.

This clonotype was picked up a small number of times. The V gene is TRBV4-2, the J gene TRBJ2-2; D assignment may be TRBD1 or TRBD2 (6 bases each). The V end was cut by 6 bases, the J end by 2 bases, with 13 bases between. The CDR3 runs to 15 residues. Germline lookup yields CDR1 LGHNA and CDR2 YNFKEQ. The CDR3 is CASRVSGGNTGELFF. The CDR3 DNA sequence: TGTGCCAGCAGAGTGTCCGGGGGCAACACCGGGGAGCTGTTTTTT.

This clonotype was recorded a few times. The chain joins TRBV6-5 to TRBJ2-5; the D is unclear. Germline V gene lookup returns CDR1 MNHEY and CDR2 SVGAGI. V lost 0 bases and J lost 2, with 7 bases in between. This CDR3 has 14 residues. CDR3 sequence: CASSYSTAQETQYF. CDR3 bases: TGTGCCAGCAGTTACTCAACCGCACAAGAGACCCAGTACTTC.

This clonotype was found many times. The J gene is TRBJ2-7, the V gene TRBV20-1; TRBD1 agrees at 8 bases. There are 14 residues in the CDR3. Per germline, CDR1 DFQATT and CDR2 SNEGSKA (reference sequence). The V gene end was trimmed by 2 bases and the J gene end by 0 bases; junction bases not matched to a gene: 3. CDR3 coding DNA: TGCAGTGCTAGACCGGGACAGGACTCCTACGAGCAGTACTTC. Amino acid sequence: CSARPGQDSYEQYF.

The sample holds a few counts of this clonotype. The V call is TRBV19, the J call TRBJ2-1; D possibly corresponds to TRBD2 (5 bases). Trimming shortened V by 0 bases and J by 4 bases, and 10 bases separated the two germline ends. The CDR3 totals 15 residues. Per the germline V gene, CDR1 is LNHDA and CDR2 is SQIVND (reference sequence). The CDR3 DNA reads as TGTGCCAGTAGTATAGATCTAACGGGATACAATGAGCAGTTCTTC. This translates into CASSIDLTGYNEQFF.

The chain uses TRBV6-2 or TRBV6-3 and TRBJ1-2; perhaps TRBD1 as D (6 bases). There are 14 residues in the CDR3. The ends were cut back, 6 bases at V and 4 bases at J, with 15 bases in the middle. CDR1 is MNHEY and CDR2 is SVGEGT in the germline V gene. For the CDR3, the DNA is TGTGCCAGCAGCCCACGGACAGTTTTCTATGGCTACACCTTC. This encodes CASSPRTVFYGYTF.

This clonotype has a single count. A much larger clone differs by one base, so this may be a read error. The V and J genes are TRBV12-3 or TRBV12-4 and TRBJ1-2, with TRBD1 as a possible D gene (5 bases). This CDR3 spans 16 amino acids. V lost 0 bases and J lost 7, with 18 bases in between. The CDR3 sequence: CASSLARGLTWRGYTF. CDR3 DNA: TGTGCCAGCAGTTTAGCGCGGGGGTTGACTTGGCGTGGCTACACCTTC.

Details on this clonotype: This may arise from a read error, as a much more abundant clone is one base away. The final CDR3 position lacks the conserved phenylalanine or tryptophan, pointing to a likely read error. The rearrangement links TRBV29-1 to TRBJ2-7; D gene uncertain. The ends were cut back, 5 bases at V and 2 bases at J, with 16 bases in the middle. This CDR3 comprises 14 residues. Germline V gives CDR1 SQVTM, CDR2 ANQGSEA. This CDR3 is CSVQPATGPYEQYL. CDR3 coding DNA: TGCAGCGTTCAACCAGCCACCGGCCCCTACGAGCAGTACCTC.

This rearrangement joins TRBV7-9 to TRBJ1-1, with a possible D match to TRBD1 (6 bases). The CDR3 is made up of 12 amino acids. Germline V gene sequence: CDR1 SEHNR, CDR2 FQNEAQ (reference sequence). Trimming removed 5 bases at V and 6 bases at J, with 10 bases between. CDR3 loop: CASSTGQPEAFF. The CDR3 DNA sequence: TGTGCCAGCAGCACTGGACAGCCTGAAGCTTTCTTT.

This clonotype was seen more than once but under ten times. J is TRBJ1-5 and V is TRBV4-3, with D hard to call. Trimming pared 0 bases from V and 4 bases from J, leaving 7 bases between. This CDR3 spans 14 amino acids. Germline values: CDR1 LGHNA, CDR2 YSLEER. The CDR3 DNA sequence: TGCGCCAGCAGCCAAGAATTAACGAATCAGCCCCAGCATTTT. It is translated as CASSQELTNQPQHF.

The chain links TRBV7-3 to TRBJ2-2; D is ambiguous. Trimming cost V 4 bases and J 9 bases, with 12 bases left between them. Germline assignment: CDR1 SGHTA and CDR2 FQGTGA. The CDR3 extends over 13 amino acids. This chain's CDR3 is CASSSTECRELFF. DNA for the CDR3: TGTGCCAGCAGCTCAACGGAGTGCCGGGAGCTGTTTTTT.

To note about this clonotype: The junction and the germline gene differ at one end; a read error may be behind it. The V call is TRBV29-1, the J call TRBJ2-7, with 7 nucleotides matching TRBD2. CDR3 length: 13 residues. Germline V lookup: CDR1 SQVTM, CDR2 ANQGSEA. CDR3 DNA: TGCGGCGTTGAATTGCGCGGGGGCTACGAGCAGTACTTC. Protein sequence: CGVELRGGYEQYF.

This rearrangement joins TRBV5-1 to TRBJ2-5; D may be TRBD1 (5 bases). CDR1 is SGHRS and CDR2 is YFSETQ in the germline V gene. CDR3 length: 15 amino acids. Trimming took off 0 bases at V and 5 bases at J, with 14 bases between the two ends. CDR3 amino acids: CASSLELGPAETQYF. As DNA, the CDR3 is TGCGCCAGCAGCTTGGAACTGGGGCCGGCGGAGACCCAGTACTTC.

This clonotype was found a few times. The CDR3 DNA reads TGTGCCAGCAGCTCATTCTACGGTCGAGATGAGACCCAGTACTTC. Translated, it gives CASSSFYGRDETQYF. The V gene is TRBV7-9, the J gene TRBJ2-5; the D is unclear. The CDR3 spans 15 residues. V was clipped by 4 bases and J by 5 bases, with 17 bases between them. Germline V gene lookup returns CDR1 SEHNR and CDR2 FQNEAQ (reference sequence). The whole variable domain, filled in from reference TRBV7-9 and TRBJ2-5, reads DTGVSQNPRHKITKRGQNVTFRCDPISEHNRLYWYRQTLGQGPEFLTYFQNEAQLEKSRLLSDRFSAERPKGSFSTLEIQRTEQGDSAMYLCASSSFYGRDETQYFGPGTRLLVL.

V is TRBV19 and J is TRBJ1-5; D gene ambiguous. Per the germline V gene, CDR1 is LNHDA and CDR2 is SQIVND (reference sequence). Deletions cut 2 bases from V and 0 bases from J, with 17 bases between. The CDR3 runs to 18 residues. The CDR3 region has the DNA TGTGCCAGTAGTATAAGACTGCCCGTGATTTATAGCAATCAGCCCCAGCATTTT. Its translation: CASSIRLPVIYSNQPQHF. Complete variable domain (other parts from reference TRBV19 and TRBJ1-5): DGGITQSPKYLFRKEGQNVTLSCEQNLNHDAMYWYRQDPGQGLRLIYYSQIVNDFQKGDIAEGYSVSREKKESFPLTVTSAQKNPTAFYLCASSIRLPVIYSNQPQHFGDGTRLSIL.

This clonotype occurred a few times. The rearrangement links TRBV29-1 to TRBJ2-7; D tentatively fits TRBD1 or TRBD2 (5 bases each). This CDR3 region has 11 residues. CDR1 and CDR2 (germline): SQVTM, ANQGSEA. The chain's CDR3 is CGTEVAYEQYF. In DNA form, the CDR3 reads TGCGGGACCGAAGTCGCCTACGAGCAGTACTTC.

Details on this clonotype: Since a much larger clone is just one base distant, this may be a read error. J is TRBJ1-1 and V is TRBV5-1, with a weak D call TRBD1 (5 bases). From germline, CDR1 is SGHRS and CDR2 YFSETQ. The CDR3 sequence is 14 residues long. CDR3 coding DNA: TGTGCCAGCAGCGCGGGACTTCCGAACACTGAAGCTTTCTTT. This encodes CASSAGLPNTEAFF.

This clonotype has only one observation. The CDR3 sequence: CASSTREYRGYNEQFF. As DNA, the CDR3 is TGTGCCAGCAGCACGCGGGAATACAGGGGGTACAATGAGCAGTTCTTC. This chain connects TRBV9 to TRBJ2-1; 8 bases line up with TRBD1. The V and J ends lost 4 bases and 4 bases, in that order; junction bases with no gene match: 10. The CDR3 spans 16 residues. Germline CDR1 reads SGDLS; CDR2 reads YYNGEE.

The genes are TRBV19 and TRBJ2-7; TRBD1 matches at 10 bases. The CDR3 contains 16 residues. Germline values: CDR1 LNHDA, CDR2 SQIVND (reference sequence). The V and J ends lost 6 bases and 2 bases, in that order; junction bases with no gene match: 10. In nucleotides, the CDR3 is TGTGCCAGTAGCCTCCTAATTGACAGGGGGCCCTACGAGCAGTACTTC. This gives the protein CASSLLIDRGPYEQYF.

This clonotype was seen many times. The genes are TRBV20-1 and TRBJ1-1; D is possibly TRBD1 (5 bases). The germline gives CDR1 DFQATT, CDR2 SNEGSKA (reference sequence). There are 13 residues in the CDR3. V was shortened by 0 bases and J by 4 bases, with 9 bases between the two germline ends. The CDR3 DNA reads TGCAGTGCTAGAGAGGGACCCGGCACTGAAGCTTTCTTT. This codes for CSAREGPGTEAFF.

This chain connects TRBV6-2 or TRBV6-3 to TRBJ1-2, with 11 bases matching TRBD1. Germline V lookup: CDR1 MNHEY, CDR2 SVGEGT. This CDR3 spans 15 amino acids. V lost 0 bases, J lost 5 bases, and 2 bases stayed unmatched. CDR3 sequence reads: CASSYSGTGGYGYTF. CDR3 sequence (DNA): TGTGCCAGCAGTTACTCCGGGACAGGGGGATATGGCTACACCTTC.

The chain couples TRBV6-1 to TRBJ2-4; D not resolved. The CDR3 spans 15 residues. CDR1 is MNHNS, CDR2 SASEGT, per germline. V was cut by 5 bases and J by 0 bases, with 11 bases left in between. The CDR3 region has the DNA TGTGCCAGCAGTCACTTAGACCTAGCCAAAAACATTCAGTACTTC. It is translated as CASSHLDLAKNIQYF.

This clonotype was counted many times. As DNA, the CDR3 is TGTGCCAGCAGGCAAGAGACAGCCGGGAATGAAAAACTGTTTTTT. Protein product: CASRQETAGNEKLFF. This rearrangement joins TRBV27 to TRBJ1-4; possible D gene TRBD1, 5 bases. Trimming pared 6 bases from V and 5 bases from J, leaving 16 bases between. The CDR3 totals 15 residues. Germline loops: CDR1 MNHEY, CDR2 SMNVEV (reference sequence).

V is TRBV19 and J is TRBJ2-7; 10 nucleotides match TRBD2. The trim removed 8 bases at V and 5 bases at J, leaving 9 bases unmatched. The V gene's germline CDR1 is LNHDA and CDR2 SQIVND (reference sequence). CDR3 size: 14 residues. The CDR3 here is CASSPGLAVDEQYF. In DNA form, the CDR3 reads TGTGCCAGTTCTCCCGGACTAGCGGTCGACGAGCAGTACTTC.